The sample holds one count of the clone carrying this TCR beta chain. The antigen is not known. This sample is part of a study of memory CD4+ T cells and cytomegalovirus serostatus. Study-level background: Of the healthy Belgian adults, fewer than 10 were CMV seropositive and 24 seronegative.

Data came from immunoSEQ multiplex PCR; TCRdb stores just in-frame clones and leaves some out. Of tens of thousands of clones in the sample, around 79% were seen once. Single viable CD3+CD4+CD8-CD45RO+ cells were sorted as the memory CD4+ T cells. Serum IgG to CMV pp150, pp28, p38 and p52 defined serostatus. CDR1 SNHLY and CDR2 FYNNEI come from the germline V gene. CDR3 length: 14 amino acids. Trimming removed 4 bases at V and 6 bases at J, with 15 bases between. Study-wide results and caveats: Repertoires predicted CMV serostatus with median bootstrapped AUC of about 0.96.

This chain connects TRBV2 to TRBJ1-2; no reliable D call. Sequenced material: memory CD4+ T cells from blood. This clonotype was sampled from an adult in good health and CMV-seropositive. CDR3 protein: CASSGGWRENGYTF. The CDR3, as DNA: TGTGCCAGCAGTGGAGGCTGGAGGGAGAATGGCTACACCTTC.